The present TCR beta chain was sequenced within a study of CD8+ T cells in alopecia areata. Once RNA had been extracted, it was reverse transcribed into cDNA to act as the sequencing template. Clones were read by immunoSEQ multiplex PCR, and TCRdb kept only the in-frame ones, dropping some. Counted here are roughly 120,000 clones, roughly 50% occurring once; the ten biggest clones make up approximately 31%. Treatment described: oral pan-JAK inhibitor, 5-10 mg twice daily. The CDR3 has 13 residues. The germline V and J ends were trimmed by 4 bases and 0 bases, with 7 bases remaining between them. In germline, CDR1 is SGHAT, CDR2 FQNNGV.

The chain couples TRBV11-2 to TRBJ2-7; D unresolved. This receptor was taken from a human donor with alopecia areata. This material consisted of CD8+ T cells sorted from blood, taken at week 4, from a patient treated with tofacitinib. The CDR3 region is CASSSWSSYEQYF. The CDR3, as DNA: TGTGCCAGCAGCTCTTGGAGCTCCTACGAGCAGTACTTC.